This T cell receptor beta chain was recorded in a study of cytomegalovirus exposure and HLA in healthy donors listed by TCRdb under 2017. In the study overall: An earlier analysis of around 600 of the donors reported more than 250 Gb of sequence data and roughly 110 million unique TCR beta sequences from 150 million to 200 million T cells. The study aimed to test whether signatures of past pathogen exposure could be identified by cataloging public T cell receptors. An earlier analysis of some 500 of the donors applied high-throughput TCR beta sequencing to assess whether each TCR beta V gene segment acted as functional or pseudogenic. To predict cytomegalovirus infection status, the study brought together high-throughput TCR immunosequencing, statistical association of individual TCRs with disease status, and machine learning. Roughly five DR-DQ haplotypes were handled as single units for association and clustering because linkage in the cohort was strong. The T cell repertoires of roughly 660 subjects were profiled by immunosequencing and related to cytomegalovirus serostatus. Roughly 300 gigabases of sequencing data and approximately 93 million unique TCR sequences were included in an early release covering 550 to 650 HLA-typed donors. The number of typed donors differed by locus: about 620-640 for A, B, C, DRB1 and DQB1; 500 to 550 for DQA1; about 600 for DPA1; and around 470 for DPB1. A later analysis re-examined previously published TCR beta repertoires from 610 or so donors and added high-resolution HLA genotyping to investigate patterns of TCR occurrence. Every repertoire in the discovery cohort had been generated on one and the same sequencing platform. Along with the approximately 650-subject first cohort, a separate validation cohort of over a hundred different subjects was used. Donor age, sex, ethnicity and CMV serostatus were compiled alongside the repertoire data. Among roughly 400 genotyped donors of the cohort, an average of 235,054 unique TCR beta nucleotide sequences were sequenced per donor, roughly 18% of them non-productive. Rather than drawing on any new phenotypic data, the later analysis identified candidate immune exposures from TCR beta sequences and the way those sequences occurred across donors. A later genetic analysis used genome-wide SNP genotypes for about 65% of the roughly 700 donors, treating that subset as a discovery cohort. The genetic ancestry cluster associated with self-reported Caucasian donors included about four fifths of the roughly 360 genotyped donors. HLA typing covered class I and class II loci at four-digit resolution. The paper as a whole reports these results and caveats: A cluster of highly shared sequence variants was judged likely to represent a technical artifact of the sequencing pipeline. The cohort was sequenced for TCR beta chains only, and without alpha or paired-chain data the features that could be detected were limited. A few of the identified cytomegalovirus-associated TCR beta chains were confirmed in vitro to be specific for cytomegalovirus antigens. The 87-base-pair reads could not distinguish some IMGT-functional V segments, including TRBV6-2 and TRBV6-3, so those segments were excluded. Because HLA typing was missing for some donors at each locus, association tests included only the typed subset. Correlated functional status among segregating V segments might reflect linkage disequilibrium, but an unknown experimental factor could not be ruled out. Compared with the approximately 670-donor mean, donors in an Asian-associated ancestry cluster had fewer N-insertions in productive TCRs, according to a later genetic analysis. Because counts were too low, about 17 rarely observed V segments, including chromosome 9 orphons, were excluded from the earlier analysis of 587 of the donors. A later analysis associated about 17,000 TCR beta sequences with specific HLA alleles at a false discovery rate of 0.05. According to the authors, the approach could potentially be generalized to other disease states and immunological phenotypes. A later analysis found that most CMV-associated TCR beta chains appeared HLA-restricted, with HLA associations seemingly driven largely by CMV exposure. In both the original and validation cohorts, the classifier was reported to diagnose cytomegalovirus status with high specificity and sensitivity. V-gene and J-gene trimming of TCR beta chains was associated with a missense DCLRE1C variant in a later genetic analysis, and the association was replicated in an independent cohort. In a later analysis, HLA-associated TCR beta chains were found to be more clonally expanded and to have lower generation probabilities than equally common non-associated chains. According to a later analysis, parvovirus B19, influenza, CMV and Epstein-Barr virus appeared linked to several top co-occurrence clusters. An earlier analysis of 587 of the donors showed that most TCR beta V segments appeared in productive rearrangements either about 87% or about 30% of the time, which broadly matched IMGT annotations. A further reported finding was that TCR beta sequences accurately predicted the HLA-A and HLA-B alleles for most subjects in the first cohort. Most TCR sequences were seen in very few donors, while some public TCRs were found in many individuals. The study gave a list of over 150 TCR beta chains associated with cytomegalovirus. The presence/absence analyses assumed that sequencing depth was roughly uniform across donors, and that assumption may not be true. For the cohort, immune exposure information was limited to CMV serostatus. Strong co-occurrence of HLA alleles, especially DR and DQ, made assigning TCR associations to individual alleles difficult. A later analysis found that TCR association rates varied across HLA loci, with DRB1 alleles showing the most associated TCRs and HLA-C alleles the fewest.

CDR1 and CDR2 were assigned from the germline V gene as KGHSH and LQKENI. Spanning cysteine to phenylalanine, the CDR3 consists of 15 amino acids. The DNA shown is the 45-base CDR3, in frame from base 1. After removal of 0 bases from V and 6 bases from J, the junction retains 5 bases not matched to a gene. The cohort comprised hundreds of healthy bone marrow donors. At the time of sampling, all cohort members were nominally healthy, though unrecorded immune exposures were likely present. The donor was CMV seronegative and belonged to the group of 380 or so seronegative cohort members. A peripheral blood sample was collected from each donor, and TCR beta sequencing was performed on peripheral blood mononuclear cells. Genomic DNA extraction from the blood cell samples was performed with the Qiagen DNeasy Blood Extraction Kit. This clone appeared once. The antigen it binds to is not known. No clone much larger than this one lies a single base away; base qualities are absent.

The library was obtained by the immunoSEQ multiplex PCR assay. For the multiplex PCR, a mixture combining 60 forward primers for TCR Vbeta segments and 13 reverse primers for TCR Jbeta segments was used. Amplification of the CDR3 region of rearranged TCR beta genes was performed with a multiplex PCR assay on genomic DNA. On the Illumina HiSeq System, the amplified TCR beta libraries were sequenced as 87-base-pair reads. As for how the authors treated the data: A later analysis tallied 80 million to 95 million unique TCR beta chains across the 650 to 750 repertoires, and some 12 million of those chains were shared by two or more donors. Raw reads were error-corrected and collapsed into unique sequences by a nearest-neighbor algorithm in which closely related sequences were merged to remove PCR and sequencing errors. CDR3 sequences were aligned to IMGT reference sequences to assign V, D and J gene segments. For a sequence to be retained, a match of at least six nucleotides to both a V gene segment and a J gene segment was required. Rearrangements were classified as productive when the CDR3 lacked stop codons and remained in frame with V and J, and all other rearrangements were classified as non-productive. Following IMGT convention, CDR3 was defined as the stretch from the second conserved V-encoded cysteine to the conserved J-encoded phenylalanine. In an earlier analysis of roughly 610 of the donors, sequences lacking an unambiguous match to a single V gene segment were excluded. An earlier analysis of 550 to 650 of the donors classified V segments as functional when productive rearrangements were above 56.7% and as segregating when the standard deviation between donors was above 5%. To diagnose cytomegalovirus status from the catalog of TCR beta chain sequences, a statistical classification framework was built. A later analysis assigned V and J genes by comparing TCR nucleotide sequences with IMGT/GENE-DB human TR gene sequences. In a later analysis, CDR3 sequences and most-parsimonious VDJ recombination scenarios were assigned using the TCRdist pipeline. In a later analysis, each TCR beta chain was defined by its CDR3 amino acid sequence together with its V-gene family, and reads without a unique V-gene family were excluded. As a way to deal with suspected cross-contamination and a sequencing artifact, a later analysis dropped roughly 620 nucleotide sequences that were highly shared and had low generation probability. In a later analysis, a clonal expansion index was calculated for each public chain from normalized within-repertoire ranks of inferred template counts. Generation probabilities in a later analysis came from a VDJ recombination model fitted to out-of-frame rearrangements, and those results were checked against IGoR. Hypergeometric tests were used in a later analysis to score TCR-TCR, TCR-HLA and TCR-CMV co-occurrence, with a repertoire-size bias correction applied to the TCR pairs. In a later analysis, false discovery rates were estimated by permuting HLA or CMV assignments 20 times. In a later analysis, co-occurring TCRs were grouped using DBSCAN, with TCRdist sequence similarity added in when clustering inside HLA-allele-positive subsets. For co-occurrence clustering, repertoires with fewer than 30,000 or more than 120,000 public chains were excluded, along with about five repertoires with anomalous nucleotide sharing. In its TCRdb copy, this immuneACCESS table keeps in-frame sequences only and misses some clones. Where compared with another copy, unresolved V genes explain less than half of these, and the others have no known cause. That table gives V, J and clone size, and the DNA gave D and trimming. Within this sample are approximately 190,000 clones, with roughly four fifths of them counted one time only. The ten biggest clones cover less than 2% of the sample.

Material: PBMCs. The rearranged segments are TRBV18 and TRBJ2-7, and TRBD2 aligns with 10 junction nucleotides. This receptor was taken from a woman between 18 and 29 years old in good health and CMV-seronegative. Here the CDR3 is given as CASSPPLAGVSEQYF. The sequence in DNA is TGTGCCAGCTCACCACCCCTAGCGGGAGTTAGCGAGCAGTACTTC.